The clone carrying this TCR beta chain was detected a few times. The target antigen is unknown. This sample is part of a study of regulatory T cells in long-lasting Graves disease. Findings of the study overall: The TCR repertoire of persistent Graves' patients was less diverse than that of newly diagnosed ones. There was favoring of TRBV28, TRBJ1-2 and TRBJ2-5 in persistent disease.

Time point of the sample: persistent/refractory GD, antithyroid drugs over 5 years with positive TRAb. Preparation of the TCR library used RNA extracted from PBMCs. Graves' disease diagnoses followed American Thyroid Association guidelines. This CDR3 is built from 16 residues. Germline CDR1 reads SGHRS; CDR2 reads YFSETQ. The trim removed 0 bases at V and 10 bases at J, leaving 10 bases unmatched. The TCR beta library used iRepertoire HTBI primers with Arm-PCR amplification of CDR3. TCRdb ran MiXCR on the multiplex PCR reads and lists one entry per CDR3 protein. The top ten hold around 40% of the sample, which has over 650,000 distinct CDR3 sequences, 25% to 35% seen once.

The rearrangement uses TRBV5-1 and TRBJ1-4, with TRBD1 matching 9 bases. The TCR sequence derives from a female donor with Graves disease. The sequencing here drew on peripheral blood mononuclear cells (PBMCs), taken when the disease was refractory, from a patient treated with antithyroid drugs. The CDR3 protein is CASSLAGVDRGGKLFF. In DNA form, the CDR3 reads TGCGCCAGCAGCTTGGCCGGGGTGGACAGGGGAGGAAAACTGTTTTTT.